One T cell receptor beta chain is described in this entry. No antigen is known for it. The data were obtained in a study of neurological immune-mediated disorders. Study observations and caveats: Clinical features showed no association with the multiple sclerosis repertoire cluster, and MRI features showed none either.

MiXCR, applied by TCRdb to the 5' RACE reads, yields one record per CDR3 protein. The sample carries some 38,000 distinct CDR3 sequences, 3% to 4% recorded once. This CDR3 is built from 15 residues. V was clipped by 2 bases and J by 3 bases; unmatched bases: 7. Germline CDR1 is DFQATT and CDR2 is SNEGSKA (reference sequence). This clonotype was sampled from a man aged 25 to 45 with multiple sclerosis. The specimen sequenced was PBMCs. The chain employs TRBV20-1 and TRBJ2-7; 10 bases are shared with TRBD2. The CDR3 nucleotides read TGCAGTGCTAGACCTTCACTAGCGGGATTCTACGAGCAGTACTTC. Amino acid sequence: CSARPSLAGFYEQYF.